Shown below are 10 T cell receptor beta chains from a single sample sequenced in a study of cytomegalovirus exposure and HLA in healthy donors (dated by TCRdb to 2015 to 2018). Preparation of the library involved the immunoSEQ multiplex PCR assay. Here the immuneACCESS table is served through TCRdb, limited to in-frame sequences with V and J called. Missing clones are a known gap in these copies; in checked studies unresolved V genes cover under half, and the rest lacks a known reason. This sample gives 200,000 to 250,000 clones in total; over 80% of them show up just once. The ten largest clonotypes hold 11% to 15% of the sample. Sequenced material: PBMCs. These receptors were taken from a woman aged 30 to 39 in good health and CMV-seropositive.

The chain is built from TRBV25-1 and TRBJ1-5; 7 bases match TRBD1. The CDR3 is made up of 18 amino acids. Germline V gives CDR1 MGHDK, CDR2 SYGVNS. V gave up 5 bases and J gave up 1 base; unmatched junction bases: 14. CDR3 in amino acids: CASSRDSRGYRSNQPQHF. For the CDR3, the DNA is TGTGCCAGCAGTCGGGACAGCCGGGGATATAGGAGCAATCAGCCCCAGCATTTT. The whole variable domain, filled in from reference TRBV25-1 and TRBJ1-5, reads EADIYQTPRYLVIGTGKKITLECSQTMGHDKMYWYQQDPGMELHLIHYSYGVNSTEKGDLSSESTVSRIRTEHFPLTLESARPSHTSQYLCASSRDSRGYRSNQPQHFGDGTRLSIL.

The chain employs TRBV4-1 and TRBJ2-4; D is uncertain. Germline-derived CDR1 and CDR2 are MGHRA and YSYEKL. V lost 0 bases to trimming and J lost 3 bases, with 15 bases between them. The CDR3 totals 17 residues. The CDR3 reads CASSQDRAGQSKNIQYF. The CDR3 DNA follows: TGCGCCAGCAGCCAAGATCGGGCAGGCCAGAGCAAAAACATTCAGTACTTC.

This sequence joins TRBV28 and TRBJ2-7; tentative D call: TRBD2 (5 bases). Germline values: CDR1 MDHEN, CDR2 SYDVKM. V lost 6 bases and J lost 2, with 29 bases in between. This CDR3 is 19 amino acids long. The CDR3 bases are TGTGCCAGCAGGAAAGGACGGACTCCTTTCCTACAAATTACCTACGAGCAGTACTTC. This sequence encodes CASRKGRTPFLQITYEQYF.

This chain links TRBV5-1 with TRBJ2-6, with D possibly being TRBD1 (6 bases). The CDR3 is 17 residues long. Trimming pared 0 bases from V and 0 bases from J, leaving 10 bases between. The germline V gene encodes CDR1 SGHRS and CDR2 YFSETQ. CDR3 bases: TGCGCCAGCAGCTTGGCTAGGGACAACTCTGGGGCCAACGTCCTGACTTTC. This sequence encodes CASSLARDNSGANVLTF.

This sequence joins TRBV7-2 and TRBJ2-7, with 7 nucleotides matching TRBD1. The CDR3 extends over 14 amino acids. With 6 bases clipped from V and 5 bases from J, the junction kept 10 bases outside the gene matches. CDR1 is SGHTA, CDR2 FQGNSA, per germline. DNA of the CDR3: TGTGCCAGCAGGGAGGTGAGGGGGCCGAACGAGCAGTACTTC. This translates into CASREVRGPNEQYF.

DNA for the CDR3: TGTGCCAGCAGTTACGAAACTAGCGGGAGTCACGAGCAGTACTTC. It specifies CASSYETSGSHEQYF. This chain joins TRBV6-5 and TRBJ2-7; 11 positions match TRBD2. The CDR3 spans 15 residues. The V gene's germline CDR1 is MNHEY and CDR2 SVGAGI. Trimming cost V 2 bases and J 5 bases; bases outside gene matches: 5.

In the case of this clone: An end of the junction differs from the germline gene, which may be a read error. The rearrangement links TRBV19 to TRBJ1-5; D not certain. Germline V gives CDR1 LNHDA, CDR2 SQIVND (reference sequence). The CDR3 length is 15 residues. CDR3 in DNA: TGTGCCAGTAGTATAAATCAAGGGAGCACTCAGCCCCAGCATTTT. It is translated as CASSINQGSTQPQHF. Full variable domain (missing parts from reference TRBV19 and TRBJ1-5): DGGITQSPKYLFRKEGQNVTLSCEQNLNHDAMYWYRQDPGQGLRLIYYSQIVNDFQKGDIAEGYSVSREKKESFPLTVTSAQKNPTAFYLCASSINQGSTQPQHFGDGTRLSIL.

The gene calls are TRBV5-1 and TRBJ2-4; a possible D gene is TRBD1 (8 bases). Germline V gene data show CDR1 as SGHRS and CDR2 as YFSETQ. V lost 4 bases and J 6 bases, leaving 17 bases between the germline ends. The CDR3 sequence is 15 residues long. The CDR3 DNA follows: TGCGCCAGCAGCGCGACGGACAGGGAGGGAAACATTCAGTACTTC. Its protein is CASSATDREGNIQYF.

The chain carries TRBV28 and TRBJ2-7; TRBD1 agrees at 9 bases. The CDR3 length is 15 residues. The V segment lost 6 bases and the J segment 7 bases; nucleotides outside the gene matches: 13. Germline lookup yields CDR1 MDHEN and CDR2 SYDVKM. The CDR3 DNA is TGTGCCAGCAGCACCCCTGGACAGGGGACGGGGGAGCAGTACTTC. Protein product: CASSTPGQGTGEQYF.

The chain has TRBV28 and TRBJ2-3, with 8 bases lining up with TRBD2. V was pared by 5 bases and J by 2 bases, with 3 bases of the junction left unmatched. This CDR3 comprises 14 residues. CDR1 is MDHEN, CDR2 SYDVKM, per germline. CDR3 sequence (DNA): TGTGCCAGCAGTAGCGGGAGCTTCACAGATACGCAGTATTTT. Amino acids: CASSSGSFTDTQYF.